A selection of T cell receptor beta chains follows, all from one sample in a study of OX40 agonist ivuxolimab in advanced cancers. Generated by immunoSEQ multiplex PCR, the TCRdb table keeps only in-frame clones and is missing some. Of some 97,000 clones listed, almost 90% are singletons. The sequencing here drew on CD4+ or CD8+ T cells sorted from blood, taken in a trial of the OX40 agonist ivuxolimab. The receptors shown here come from an adult with an advanced solid tumor such as melanoma, head and neck, liver or kidney cancer. Each CDR3 is given with its conserved first and last residue. Fields, in order: V gene, clone size, D gene, J gene, CDR3 DNA, CDR3 protein. A D gene is named only where the DNA matches it firmly. Clone size is not always given. Where it is, it says once, few, many or a class for expanded clones.

TRBV6-1	NA	TRBD2	TRBJ2-7	TGTGCCAGCACTGAGAGGGCGGGAGGGCCGTCAGAGCAGTACTTC	CASTERAGGPSEQYF
TRBV10-2	NA	NA	TRBJ2-7	TGCGCCAGCAGTGACACTCACTACGAGCAGTACTTC	CASSDTHYEQYF
TRBV6-1	NA	NA	TRBJ1-5	TGTGCCAGCAGGGACCACATTAGAAGCAATCAGCCCCAGCATTTT	CASRDHIRSNQPQHF
TRBV6-1	NA	NA	TRBJ1-6	TGTGCCAGCAGTGAACCCAGGATAGCCCAGAATTCACCCCTCCACTTT	CASSEPRIAQNSPLHF
TRBV27	NA	NA	TRBJ2-7	TGTGCCAGCAGTTCCCGTCTTGATCACGAGCAGTACTTC	CASSSRLDHEQYF
TRBV5-1	NA	TRBD2	TRBJ2-1	TGCGCCAGCAGTTTGATGACCGGGACTAGCGGGAGGGGTGAGCAGTTCTTC	CASSLMTGTSGRGEQFF
TRBV27	NA	TRBD1	TRBJ1-5	TGTGCCAGCAGTTTATCGGCGCCCGGGACAGGGGTCACCGGGATATGGCCCCAGCATTTT	CASSLSAPGTGVTGIWPQHF
TRBV5-1	NA	TRBD1	TRBJ2-1	TGCGCCAGCAGCGCTAGAGGGACAGGAGCCAATGAGCAGTTCTTC	CASSARGTGANEQFF
TRBV28	NA	TRBD1	TRBJ2-5	TGTGCCAGCTTTTCCCATGACAGGGGAGGAGAGACCCAGTACTTC	CASFSHDRGGETQYF
TRBV21-1	NA	NA	TRBJ1-2	TGTGCCAGCAATCCTTGGGGGACCACGATATATGGCTACACCTTC	CASNPWGTTIYGYTF
TRBV10-1	once	NA	TRBJ1-1	TGCGCCAGACAGGGCACTGAAGCTTTCTTT	CARQGTEAFF
TRBV19	NA	TRBD2	TRBJ2-3	TGTGCCAGTAATGGCGGGAGAGCAGATACGCAGTATTTT	CASNGGRADTQYF
TRBV29-1	NA	NA	TRBJ2-5	TGCAGCGTTGCGTTCGGCCAAGAGACCCAGTACTTC	CSVAFGQETQYF
TRBV6-5	NA	TRBD1	TRBJ2-5	TGTGCCAGCAGGCCAGACAGGGGGATATGGGAGACCCAGTACTTC	CASRPDRGIWETQYF
TRBV15	once	NA	TRBJ1-1	TGTGCCACCAGCATGGGGGGGGGACGGGTTGAAGCTTTCTTT	CATSMGGGRVEAFF
TRBV7-2	NA	NA	TRBJ1-1	TGTGCCAGCAGCCACGATCTTCCTTGGGGGACTGAAGCTTTCTTT	CASSHDLPWGTEAFF
TRBV6-6	NA	TRBD1	TRBJ1-1	TGTGCCAGCAGGGCACGGACAGGGAAGAACACTGAAGCTTTCTTT	CASRARTGKNTEAFF
TRBV30	NA	NA	TRBJ1-3	TGTGCCTGGAGAAGCGGGGCTGGAAACACCATATATTTT	CAWRSGAGNTIYF
TRBV2	NA	NA	TRBJ1-6	TGTGCCAGCAGTGAAGCGAGCAGGGTTAATTCACCCCTCCACTTT	CASSEASRVNSPLHF
TRBV4-2	NA	TRBD1	TRBJ2-7	TGTGCCAGCAGCCCGGGACAGGTGCGCTACTACGAGCAGTACTTC	CASSPGQVRYYEQYF
TRBV5-6	NA	TRBD1	TRBJ2-2	TGTGCCAGCAGCTTGTCAGGGGGTTTGAACACCGGGGAGCTGTTTTTT	CASSLSGGLNTGELFF
TRBV7-2	NA	NA	TRBJ2-7	TGTGCCAGCAGCCAGCGGACCTACGAGCAGTACTTC	CASSQRTYEQYF
TRBV2	NA	NA	TRBJ2-5	TGTGCCAGCAGTGGAGGGACGCAACAAGAGACCCAGTACTTC	CASSGGTQQETQYF
TRBV28	NA	NA	TRBJ1-2	TGTGCCAGCAGTTTTGGGGATTCAAACTATGGCTACACCTTC	CASSFGDSNYGYTF
TRBV9	NA	NA	TRBJ2-7	TGTGCCAGCAGCGTCGGCCAAAACTACGAGCAGTACTTC	CASSVGQNYEQYF
TRBV5-4	NA	NA	TRBJ1-6	TGTGCCAGCAGCTTAACGGGGAGAAATTCACCCCTCCACTTT	CASSLTGRNSPLHF